These 27 T cell receptor beta chains came from one sample sequenced in a study of regulatory T cells in long-lasting Graves disease. As for time point: persistent/refractory GD, antithyroid drugs over 5 years with positive TRAb. RNA isolated from PBMCs was used to make the TCR library. Arm-PCR of CDR3 regions with iRepertoire HTBI primers generated TCR beta libraries. TCRdb re-derived calls from the multiplex PCR reads in MiXCR, one entry per CDR3 protein. This table holds around 430,000 distinct CDR3 sequences, around a fifth found once. Sequencing was performed on peripheral blood mononuclear cells (PBMCs), taken when the disease was refractory, from a patient treated with antithyroid drugs. The receptors stem from a female donor with Graves disease.

This clonotype came up many times. The chain combines TRBV20-1 with TRBJ1-2; D ambiguous. V lost 5 bases and J 5 bases, leaving 6 bases between the germline ends. Germline lookup yields CDR1 DFQATT and CDR2 SNEGSKA (reference sequence). CDR3 length equals 10 residues. In DNA, the CDR3 is TGCAGTGCTTACTTTTATGGCTACACCTTC. It yields the protein CSAYFYGYTF.

This clonotype was observed at least ten times. The chain employs TRBV10-3 and TRBJ1-6; 7 positions agree with TRBD1. CDR1 is ENHRY and CDR2 is SYGVKD in the germline V gene. With V trimmed by 2 bases and J by 0 bases, 4 bases remained unmatched. The CDR3 has 17 residues. CDR3 in DNA: TGTGCCATCAGTGAGGCACAGGGGAGCTCCTATAATTCACCCCTCCACTTT. Residues: CAISEAQGSSYNSPLHF.

In its sample, this clonotype was seen a few times. The chain recombines TRBV5-1 with TRBJ2-2; D is unresolved. In germline, CDR1 is SGHRS, CDR2 YFSETQ. Trimming took off 4 bases at V and 5 bases at J, with 9 bases between the two ends. The CDR3 totals 13 residues. CDR3: CASSAMGTGELFF. The CDR3 DNA sequence: TGCGCCAGCAGCGCGATGGGGACCGGGGAGCTGTTTTTT.

This clonotype has more than one count but fewer than ten. J is TRBJ2-1 and V is TRBV7-8; no clear D gene. This CDR3 is 15 amino acids long. The germline V gene has CDR1 SGHVS and CDR2 FQNEAQ. Trimming removed 3 bases at V and 8 bases at J, with 17 bases between. CDR3 DNA: TGTGCCAGCAGCTTGGCAAGGACCCGCAACGATGAGCAGTTCTTC. Protein product: CASSLARTRNDEQFF. Together with reference TRBV7-8 and TRBJ2-1, the CDR3 gives the full variable domain: GAGVSQSPRYKVAKRGQDVALRCDPISGHVSLFWYQQALGQGPEFLTYFQNEAQLDKSGLPSDRFFAERPEGSVSTLKIQRTQQEDSAVYLCASSLARTRNDEQFFGPGTRLTVL.

In this sample, this clonotype turned up a few times. The genes are TRBV20-1 and TRBJ2-5, with 10 nucleotides matching TRBD2. Germline V gene data show CDR1 as DFQATT and CDR2 as SNEGSKA (reference sequence). The CDR3 sequence is 16 residues long. Trimming removed 1 base from V and 2 bases from J; junction bases left unmatched: 7. CDR3 in amino acids: CSARGLAGEKQETQYF. The CDR3 nucleotides read TGCAGTGCTAGAGGCCTAGCGGGGGAGAAGCAAGAGACCCAGTACTTC.

The table lists this clonotype with a few counts. The CDR3 coding sequence is TGTGCCAGCAGCTCCACAATTAGCACAGATACGCAGTATTTT. As protein: CASSSTISTDTQYF. V is TRBV7-2 and J is TRBJ2-3; D remains unclear. CDR1 and CDR2 from the germline V gene are SGHTA and FQGNSA. Trimming removed 4 bases at V and 0 bases at J, with 8 bases between. The CDR3 length is 14 residues.

Many counts were recorded for this clonotype. The chain combines TRBV28 with TRBJ2-7; D is unclear. CDR1 MDHEN and CDR2 SYDVKM come from the germline V gene. V was cut by 6 bases and J by 2 bases, with 17 bases left in between. The CDR3 spans 15 residues. The DNA for the CDR3 is TGTGCCAGCAGCCGCTTGGAGTTGGGCACCTACGAGCAGTACTTC. Protein: CASSRLELGTYEQYF.

This clonotype was detected a few times. The gene calls are TRBV28 and TRBJ1-1, with D uncertain. CDR1 is MDHEN and CDR2 is SYDVKM in the germline V gene. The CDR3 has 12 residues. The V gene lost 4 bases and the J gene lost 7 bases, with 10 bases spanning the gap. CDR3 amino acids: CASSSLGLEAFF. As DNA, the CDR3 is TGTGCCAGCAGTTCCCTCGGCCTTGAAGCTTTCTTT.

This clonotype was counted many times. CDR3 in amino acids: CASTTTGAYYGYTF. The CDR3 bases are TGTGCCAGCACAACGACAGGGGCATACTATGGCTACACCTTC. V usage is TRBV28 and J usage is TRBJ1-2, with TRBD1 identical over 8 bases. This CDR3 is built from 14 residues. Losses at the gene ends were 7 bases for V and 3 bases for J; bases not matched to a gene: 7. The germline V gene encodes CDR1 MDHEN and CDR2 SYDVKM.

V is TRBV10-3 and J is TRBJ2-2, with 9 bases that match TRBD1. The V and J ends lost 0 bases and 2 bases, in that order; junction bases with no gene match: 4. There are 17 residues in the CDR3. The germline gives CDR1 ENHRY, CDR2 SYGVKD. This CDR3 reads CAISESMGQGNTGELFF. The CDR3 nucleotides read TGTGCCATCAGTGAGTCGATGGGACAGGGAAACACCGGGGAGCTGTTTTTT.

This clonotype turned up a few times. The chain links TRBV30 to TRBJ1-4; D is uncertain. Trimming removed 2 bases from V and 2 bases from J, with 12 bases in between. CDR1 GTSNPN and CDR2 SVGIG come from the germline V gene (reference sequence). This CDR3 has 15 residues. CDR3 sequence reads: CAWSLPWATNEKLFF. For the CDR3, the DNA is TGTGCCTGGAGTTTGCCGTGGGCGACTAATGAAAAACTGTTTTTT.

This clonotype was picked up many times. V and J are TRBV11-2 and TRBJ1-1; no firm D call. Germline values: CDR1 SGHAT, CDR2 FQNNGV. V was clipped by 1 base and J by 2 bases, with 11 bases between them. The CDR3 covers 15 residues. The CDR3 spells CASSLGLGRNTEAFF. In DNA form, the CDR3 reads TGTGCCAGCAGCTTAGGGTTAGGGCGCAACACTGAAGCTTTCTTT.

Regarding this clonotype: A much larger clone differs by one base, so this may be a read error. The V and J genes are TRBV28 and TRBJ1-2; D might be TRBD1 (6 bases). The V gene's germline CDR1 is MDHEN and CDR2 SYDVKM. The CDR3 totals 12 residues. CDR3 sequence reads: CASSFQGTGHTF. CDR3 DNA sequence: TGTGCCAGCAGTTTTCAGGGGACTGGCCACACCTTC.

This clonotype was seen ten or more times. The genes are TRBV30 and TRBJ1-6; D remains ambiguous. This CDR3 is 12 amino acids long. V was clipped by 2 bases and J by 8 bases, with 7 bases between them. Germline V gene sequence: CDR1 GTSNPN, CDR2 SVGIG (reference sequence). The CDR3 DNA follows: TGTGCCTGGAGTATCGGGGATTCACCCCTCCACTTT. Its translation: CAWSIGDSPLHF.

J is TRBJ1-1 and V is TRBV29-1; D unclear. Germline loops: CDR1 SQVTM, CDR2 ANQGSEA. This CDR3 region has 14 residues. V was cut by 1 base and J by 2 bases, with 11 bases left in between. CDR3 sequence reads: CSVEGGKYNTEAFF. CDR3 DNA: TGCAGCGTTGAAGGAGGGAAATACAACACTGAAGCTTTCTTT.

This clonotype was recorded at least ten times. This chain uses TRBV12-3 or TRBV12-4 with TRBJ1-4; D gene ambiguous. Trimming removed 7 bases at V and 8 bases at J, with 11 bases between. The CDR3 loop spans 12 amino acids. DNA for the CDR3: TGTGCCAGCAATGTTGGGGAAGAAAAACTGTTTTTT. Amino acid sequence: CASNVGEEKLFF.

This clonotype was seen a few times. DNA of the CDR3: TGCGCCAGCAGCTTGGGACAGGTTTTTGAAAAACTGTTTTTT. Translated: CASSLGQVFEKLFF. This sequence joins TRBV5-1 and TRBJ1-4; D is perhaps TRBD1 (6 bases). V was pared by 0 bases and J by 7 bases, with 10 bases between. Germline CDR1 is SGHRS and CDR2 is YFSETQ. The CDR3 contains 14 residues.

The chain couples TRBV11-2 to TRBJ1-3; D call uncertain. The V gene lost 2 bases and the J gene lost 0 bases, with 8 bases spanning the gap. The CDR3 runs 15 residues. Germline CDR1 SGHAT, CDR2 FQNNGV. The CDR3: CASSLTRNSGNTIYF. CDR3 sequence (DNA): TGTGCCAGCAGCTTAACTCGAAACTCTGGAAACACCATATATTTT. Using reference TRBV11-2 and TRBJ1-3 for the parts outside the CDR3, the full variable domain is EAGVAQSPRYKIIEKRQSVAFWCNPISGHATLYWYQQILGQGPKLLIQFQNNGVVDDSQLPKDRFSAERLKGVDSTLKIQPAKLEDSAVYLCASSLTRNSGNTIYFGEGSWLTVV.

In this sample, this clonotype turned up many times. CDR3 in DNA: TGTGCCAGCAGTTTAACCGACAGTAACTACGAGCAGTACTTC. Its protein is CASSLTDSNYEQYF. The chain employs TRBV12-3 or TRBV12-4 and TRBJ2-7; a possible D gene is TRBD1 (5 bases). Trimming stripped 2 bases from V and 3 bases from J, with 11 bases between. CDR3 length: 14 residues.

This clonotype appeared a few times. Sequence at one end of the junction differs from germline and may be a read error. This sequence joins TRBV5-5 and TRBJ1-1, with 8 bases matching TRBD1. Germline loops: CDR1 SGHKS, CDR2 YYEKEE (reference sequence). This CDR3 contains 14 residues. The CDR3 coding sequence is TGCGCCAGCAGCTGGGATGGGACAGGCACTGAAGCTTTCTTT. Protein sequence: CASSWDGTGTEAFF.

In this sample, this clonotype turned up a few times. This chain links TRBV7-9 with TRBJ1-6; D gene uncertain. Germline V gene sequence: CDR1 SEHNR, CDR2 FQNEAQ (reference sequence). V was clipped by 1 base and J by 11 bases, with 9 bases between them. There are 13 residues in the CDR3. This CDR3 is CASSLGEATPLHF. The CDR3 DNA reads as TGTGCCAGCAGCTTAGGGGAGGCGACACCCCTCCACTTT.

This clonotype showed up many times. The chain employs TRBV5-1 and TRBJ2-2, with D possibly TRBD2 on 5 matching bases. The germline V and J ends were trimmed by 0 bases and 6 bases, with 12 bases remaining between them. CDR3 size: 15 residues. CDR1 and CDR2 (germline): SGHRS, YFSETQ. CDR3 residues: CASSLGTSGAGELFF. The DNA for the CDR3 is TGCGCCAGCAGCTTGGGAACAAGCGGTGCCGGGGAGCTGTTTTTT.

This clonotype showed up many times. The V gene is TRBV28, the J gene TRBJ1-2; D possibly corresponds to TRBD1 (5 bases). Germline V CDR1 and CDR2: MDHEN, SYDVKM. The length of the CDR3 is 16 residues. The V end was cut by 4 bases, the J end by 4 bases, with 19 bases between. In nucleotides, the CDR3 is TGTGCCAGCAGTTCCCCCCAAGGGCAGGGAAGCTATGGCTACACCTTC. Translation gives CASSSPQGQGSYGYTF.

CDR3 region: CASSSAGVAETQYF. In DNA form, the CDR3 reads TGTGCCAGCAGCTCAGCTGGGGTGGCAGAGACCCAGTACTTC. The chain carries TRBV9 and TRBJ2-5; D is unresolved. Per germline, CDR1 SGDLS and CDR2 YYNGEE. The CDR3 runs 14 residues. The V end was cut by 4 bases, the J end by 4 bases, with 14 bases between.

This clonotype was found many times. The rearrangement joins TRBV12-3 or TRBV12-4 to TRBJ2-7; D may be TRBD1 (5 bases). Deletions cut 6 bases from V and 4 bases from J, with 22 bases between. The CDR3 length is 16 residues. For the CDR3, the DNA is TGTGCCAGCAGAACCACCAAGCAGGGAATCGGATACGAGCAGTACTTC. The encoded protein is CASRTTKQGIGYEQYF.

This clonotype turned up a few times. The chain is built from TRBV7-9 and TRBJ1-2, with D possibly being TRBD1 (6 bases). The CDR3 extends over 14 amino acids. Per germline, CDR1 SEHNR and CDR2 FQNEAQ (reference sequence). V gave up 4 bases and J gave up 8 bases, with 17 bases separating them. The CDR3 protein is CASSSPRDKTGYTF. The DNA for the CDR3 is TGTGCCAGCAGCTCACCCCGGGACAAGACAGGCTACACCTTC.

This chain uses TRBV30 with TRBJ2-2, with D tentatively TRBD1 or TRBD2 (6 bases each). Trimming shortened V by 2 bases and J by 6 bases, and 7 bases separated the two germline ends. Germline CDR1 and CDR2: GTSNPN and SVGIG (reference sequence). The CDR3 has 12 amino acids. CDR3 bases: TGTGCCTGGAGTAGGGGGGCCGGGGAGCTGTTTTTT. Its translation: CAWSRGAGELFF.